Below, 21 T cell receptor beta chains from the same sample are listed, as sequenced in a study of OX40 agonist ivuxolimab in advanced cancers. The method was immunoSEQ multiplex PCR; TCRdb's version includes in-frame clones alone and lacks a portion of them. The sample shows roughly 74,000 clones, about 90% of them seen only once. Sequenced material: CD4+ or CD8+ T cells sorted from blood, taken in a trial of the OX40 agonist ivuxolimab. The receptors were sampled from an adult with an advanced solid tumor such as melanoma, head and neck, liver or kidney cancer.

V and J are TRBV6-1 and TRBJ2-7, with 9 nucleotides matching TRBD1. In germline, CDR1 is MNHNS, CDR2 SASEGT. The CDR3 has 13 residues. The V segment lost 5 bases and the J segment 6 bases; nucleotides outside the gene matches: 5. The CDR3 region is CASSKQGAPEQYF. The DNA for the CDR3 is TGTGCCAGCAGTAAACAGGGGGCACCCGAGCAGTACTTC.

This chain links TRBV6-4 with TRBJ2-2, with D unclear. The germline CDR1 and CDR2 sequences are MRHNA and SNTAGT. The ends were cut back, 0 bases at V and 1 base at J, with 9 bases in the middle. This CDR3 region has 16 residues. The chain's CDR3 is CASSDSGSQNTGELFF. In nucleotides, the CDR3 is TGTGCCAGCAGTGACTCGGGCAGCCAGAACACCGGGGAGCTGTTTTTT.

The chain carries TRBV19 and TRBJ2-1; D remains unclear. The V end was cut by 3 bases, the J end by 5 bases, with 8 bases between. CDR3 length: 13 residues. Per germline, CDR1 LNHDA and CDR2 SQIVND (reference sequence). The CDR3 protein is CASSIRPDNEQFF. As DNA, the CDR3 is TGTGCCAGTAGTATCCGCCCAGACAATGAGCAGTTCTTC.

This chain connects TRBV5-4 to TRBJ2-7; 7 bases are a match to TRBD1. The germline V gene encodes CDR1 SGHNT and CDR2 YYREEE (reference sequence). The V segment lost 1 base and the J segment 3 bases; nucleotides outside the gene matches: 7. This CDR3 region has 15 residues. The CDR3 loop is CASSLSGDRRYEQYF. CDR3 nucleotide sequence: TGTGCCAGCAGCTTGAGTGGGGACAGACGCTACGAGCAGTACTTC. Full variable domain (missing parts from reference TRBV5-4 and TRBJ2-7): ETGVTQSPTHLIKTRGQQVTLRCSSQSGHNTVSWYQQALGQGPQFIFQYYREEENGRGNFPPRFSGLQFPNYSSELNVNALELDDSALYLCASSLSGDRRYEQYFGPGTRLTVT.

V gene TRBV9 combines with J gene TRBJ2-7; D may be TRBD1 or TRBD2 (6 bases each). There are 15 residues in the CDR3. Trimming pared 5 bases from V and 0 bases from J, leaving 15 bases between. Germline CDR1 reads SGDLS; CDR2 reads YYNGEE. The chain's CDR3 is CASSEGGLSSYEQYF. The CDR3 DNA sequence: TGTGCCAGCAGTGAGGGGGGATTGAGCTCCTACGAGCAGTACTTC. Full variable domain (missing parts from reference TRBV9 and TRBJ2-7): DSGVTQTPKHLITATGQRVTLRCSPRSGDLSVYWYQQSLDQGLQFLIQYYNGEERAKGNILERFSAQQFPDLHSELNLSSLELGDSALYFCASSEGGLSSYEQYFGPGTRLTVT.

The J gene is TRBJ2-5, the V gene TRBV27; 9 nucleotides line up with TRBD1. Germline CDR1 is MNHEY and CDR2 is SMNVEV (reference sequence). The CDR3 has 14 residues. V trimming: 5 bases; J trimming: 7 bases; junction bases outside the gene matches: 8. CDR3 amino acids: CASSLGQGDRTQYF. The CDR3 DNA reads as TGTGCCAGCAGTCTGGGACAGGGCGACAGGACCCAGTACTTC.

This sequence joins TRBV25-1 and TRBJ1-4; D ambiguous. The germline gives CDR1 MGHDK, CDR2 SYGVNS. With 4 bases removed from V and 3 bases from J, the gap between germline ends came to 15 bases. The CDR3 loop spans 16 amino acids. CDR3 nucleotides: TGTGCCAGCAGTGGATATAGATTTCAGGCTAATGAAAAACTGTTTTTT. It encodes CASSGYRFQANEKLFF.

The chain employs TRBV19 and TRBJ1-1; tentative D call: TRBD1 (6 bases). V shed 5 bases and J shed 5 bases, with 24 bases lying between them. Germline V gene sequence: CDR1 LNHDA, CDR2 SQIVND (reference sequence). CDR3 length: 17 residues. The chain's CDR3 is CASSPLWGGPGRTEAFF. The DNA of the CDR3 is TGTGCCAGTAGTCCGCTTTGGGGGGGCCCGGGTAGGACTGAAGCTTTCTTT.

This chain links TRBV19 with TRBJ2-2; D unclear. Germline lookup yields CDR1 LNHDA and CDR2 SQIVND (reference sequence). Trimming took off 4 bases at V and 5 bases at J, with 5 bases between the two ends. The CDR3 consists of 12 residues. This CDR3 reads CASSRGTGELFF. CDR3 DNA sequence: TGTGCCAGTAGTAGGGGTACCGGGGAGCTGTTTTTT.

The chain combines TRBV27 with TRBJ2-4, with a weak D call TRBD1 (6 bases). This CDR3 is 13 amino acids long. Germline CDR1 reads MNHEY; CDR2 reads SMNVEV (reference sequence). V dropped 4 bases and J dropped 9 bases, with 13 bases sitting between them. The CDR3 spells CASSYGQKAIQYF. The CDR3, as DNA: TGTGCCAGCAGTTACGGACAGAAGGCCATTCAGTACTTC.

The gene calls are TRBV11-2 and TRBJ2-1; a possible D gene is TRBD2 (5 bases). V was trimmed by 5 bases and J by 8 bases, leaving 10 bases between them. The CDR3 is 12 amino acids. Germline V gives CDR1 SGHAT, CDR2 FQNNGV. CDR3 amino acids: CASSLRGDEQFF. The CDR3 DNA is TGTGCCAGCAGCCTACGGGGTGATGAGCAGTTCTTC.

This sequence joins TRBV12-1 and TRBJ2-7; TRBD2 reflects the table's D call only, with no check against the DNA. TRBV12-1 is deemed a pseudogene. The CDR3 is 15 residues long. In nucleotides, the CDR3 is TGTGCCAGCAGCTTTGGCGGGGGGGTACTCTACGAGCAGTACTTC. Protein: CASSFGGGVLYEQYF.

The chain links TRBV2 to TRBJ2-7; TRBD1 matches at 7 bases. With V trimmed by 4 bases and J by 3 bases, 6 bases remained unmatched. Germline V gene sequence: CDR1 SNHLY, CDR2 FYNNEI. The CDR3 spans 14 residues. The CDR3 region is CASSGTGDIYEQYF. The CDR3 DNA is TGTGCCAGCAGTGGTACAGGGGATATCTACGAGCAGTACTTC.

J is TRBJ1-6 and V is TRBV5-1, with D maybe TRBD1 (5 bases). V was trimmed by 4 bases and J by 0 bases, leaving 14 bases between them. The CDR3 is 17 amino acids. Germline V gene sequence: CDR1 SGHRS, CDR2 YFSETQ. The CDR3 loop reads CASSLRQSSSYNSPLHF. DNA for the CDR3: TGCGCCAGCAGCCTAAGACAGTCGAGCTCCTATAATTCACCCCTCCACTTT. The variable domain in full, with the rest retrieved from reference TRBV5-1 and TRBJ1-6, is KAGVTQTPRYLIKTRGQQVTLSCSPISGHRSVSWYQQTPGQGLQFLFEYFSETQRNKGNFPGRFSGRQFSNSRSEMNVSTLELGDSALYLCASSLRQSSSYNSPLHFGNGTRLTVT.

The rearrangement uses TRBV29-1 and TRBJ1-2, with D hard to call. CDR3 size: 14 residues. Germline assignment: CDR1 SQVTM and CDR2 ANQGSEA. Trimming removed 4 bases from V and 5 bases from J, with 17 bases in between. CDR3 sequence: CSVGEQTSPYGYTF. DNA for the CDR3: TGCAGCGTTGGTGAACAGACGAGCCCTTATGGCTACACCTTC.

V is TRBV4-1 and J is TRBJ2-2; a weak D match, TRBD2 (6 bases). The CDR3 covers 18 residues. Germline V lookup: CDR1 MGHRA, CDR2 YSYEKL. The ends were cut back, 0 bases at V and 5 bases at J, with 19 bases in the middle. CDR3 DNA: TGCGCCAGCAGCCAAGATGGCCCACTAGCCGGGAAGACCGGGGAGCTGTTTTTT. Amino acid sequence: CASSQDGPLAGKTGELFF.

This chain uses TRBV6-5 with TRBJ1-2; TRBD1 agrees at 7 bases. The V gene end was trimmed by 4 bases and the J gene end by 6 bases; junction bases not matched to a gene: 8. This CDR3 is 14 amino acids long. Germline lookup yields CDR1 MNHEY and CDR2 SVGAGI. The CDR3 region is CASSSPPGGDGYTF. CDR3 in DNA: TGTGCCAGCAGTTCTCCCCCAGGGGGGGATGGCTACACCTTC.

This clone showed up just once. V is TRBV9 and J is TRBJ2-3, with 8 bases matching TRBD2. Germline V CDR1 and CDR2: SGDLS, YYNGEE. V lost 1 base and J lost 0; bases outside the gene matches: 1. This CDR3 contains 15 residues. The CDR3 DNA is TGTGCCAGCAGCGTAAGCGGGGGAAGCACAGATACGCAGTATTTT. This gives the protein CASSVSGGSTDTQYF.

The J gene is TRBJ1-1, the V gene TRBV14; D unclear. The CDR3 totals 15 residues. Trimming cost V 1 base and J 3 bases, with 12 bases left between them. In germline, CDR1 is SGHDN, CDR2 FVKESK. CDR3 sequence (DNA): TGTGCCAGCAGCCAAGCTATCATCAGGTACACTGAAGCTTTCTTT. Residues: CASSQAIIRYTEAFF.

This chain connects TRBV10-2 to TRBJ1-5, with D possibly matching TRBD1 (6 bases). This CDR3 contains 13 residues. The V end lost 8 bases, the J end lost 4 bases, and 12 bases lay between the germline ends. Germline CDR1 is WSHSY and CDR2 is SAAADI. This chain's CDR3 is CASHEGGNQPQHF. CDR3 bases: TGCGCCAGCCACGAGGGGGGAAATCAGCCCCAGCATTTT.

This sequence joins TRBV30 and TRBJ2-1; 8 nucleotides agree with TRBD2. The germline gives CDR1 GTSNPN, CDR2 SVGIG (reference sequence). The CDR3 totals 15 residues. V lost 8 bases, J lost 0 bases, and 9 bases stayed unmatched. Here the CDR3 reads CAAAAGAISYNEQFF. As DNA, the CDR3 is TGTGCCGCAGCAGCGGGGGCCATCTCCTACAATGAGCAGTTCTTC. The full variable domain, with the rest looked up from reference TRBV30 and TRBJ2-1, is SQTIHQWPATLVQPVGSPLSLECTVEGTSNPNLYWYRQAAGRGLQLLFYSVGIGQISSEVPQNLSASRPQDRQFILSSKKLLLSDSGFYLCAAAAGAISYNEQFFGPGTRLTVL.